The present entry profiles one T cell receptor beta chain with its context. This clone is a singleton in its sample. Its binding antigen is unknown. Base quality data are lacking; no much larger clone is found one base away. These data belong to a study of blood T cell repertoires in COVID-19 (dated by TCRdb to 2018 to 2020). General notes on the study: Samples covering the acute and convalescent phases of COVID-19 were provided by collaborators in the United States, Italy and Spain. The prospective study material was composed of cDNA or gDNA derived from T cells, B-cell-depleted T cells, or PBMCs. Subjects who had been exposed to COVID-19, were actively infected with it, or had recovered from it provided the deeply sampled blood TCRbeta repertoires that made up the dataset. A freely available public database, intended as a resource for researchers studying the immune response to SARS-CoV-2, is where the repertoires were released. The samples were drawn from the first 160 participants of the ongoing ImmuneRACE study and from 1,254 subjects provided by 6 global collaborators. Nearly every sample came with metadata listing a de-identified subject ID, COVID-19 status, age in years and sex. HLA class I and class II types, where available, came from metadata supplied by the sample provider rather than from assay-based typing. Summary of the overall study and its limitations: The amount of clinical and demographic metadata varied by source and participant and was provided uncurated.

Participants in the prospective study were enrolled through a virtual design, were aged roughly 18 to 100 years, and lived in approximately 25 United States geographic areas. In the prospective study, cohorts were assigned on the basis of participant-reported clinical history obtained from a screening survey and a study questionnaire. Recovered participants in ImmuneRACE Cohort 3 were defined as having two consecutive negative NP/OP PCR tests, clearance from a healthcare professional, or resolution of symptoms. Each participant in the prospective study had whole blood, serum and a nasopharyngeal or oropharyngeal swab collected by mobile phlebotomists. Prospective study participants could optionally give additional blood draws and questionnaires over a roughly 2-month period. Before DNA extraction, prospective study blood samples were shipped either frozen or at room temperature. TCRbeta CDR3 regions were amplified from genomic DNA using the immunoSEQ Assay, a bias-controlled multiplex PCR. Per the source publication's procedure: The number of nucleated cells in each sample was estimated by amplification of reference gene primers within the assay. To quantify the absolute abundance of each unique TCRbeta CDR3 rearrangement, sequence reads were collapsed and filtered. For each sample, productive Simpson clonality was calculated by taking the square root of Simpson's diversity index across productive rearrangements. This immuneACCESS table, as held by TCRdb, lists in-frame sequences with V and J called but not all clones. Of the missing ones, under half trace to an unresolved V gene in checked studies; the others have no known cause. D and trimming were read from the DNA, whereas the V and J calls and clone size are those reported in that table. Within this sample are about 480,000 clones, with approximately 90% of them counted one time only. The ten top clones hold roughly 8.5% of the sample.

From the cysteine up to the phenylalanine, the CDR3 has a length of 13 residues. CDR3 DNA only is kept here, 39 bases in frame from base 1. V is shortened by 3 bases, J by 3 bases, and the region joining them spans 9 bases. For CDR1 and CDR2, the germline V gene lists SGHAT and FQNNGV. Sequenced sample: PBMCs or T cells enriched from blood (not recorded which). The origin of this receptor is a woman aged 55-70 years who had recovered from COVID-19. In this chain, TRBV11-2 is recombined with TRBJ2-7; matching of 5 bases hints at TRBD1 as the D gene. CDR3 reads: CASSLGQLYEQYF. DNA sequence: TGTGCCAGCAGCTTGGGGCAGCTCTACGAGCAGTACTTC. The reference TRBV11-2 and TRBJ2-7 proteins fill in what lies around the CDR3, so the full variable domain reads EAGVAQSPRYKIIEKRQSVAFWCNPISGHATLYWYQQILGQGPKLLIQFQNNGVVDDSQLPKDRFSAERLKGVDSTLKIQPAKLEDSAVYLCASSLGQLYEQYFGPGTRLTVT.